This T cell receptor beta chain appears in the sequencing data of a study of blood T cell repertoires in COVID-19. The assay was immunoSEQ multiplex PCR, and TCRdb's table has in-frame clones only and misses some. The sample comprises tens of thousands of clones, about 80% of which are singletons, and approximately 21% rests with the top ten. This TCR came from a woman aged 80 or over with acute or convalescent COVID-19. Sequenced input: peripheral blood.

CDR3: CAWTPGNVGYTF. Written as DNA, the CDR3 is TGTGCCTGGACCCCAGGGAACGTTGGCTACACCTTC. J is TRBJ1-2 and V is TRBV30, with D possibly TRBD1 on 5 matching bases. Trimming stripped 4 bases from V and 7 bases from J, with 13 bases between. Germline-derived CDR1 and CDR2 are GTSNPN and SVGIG (reference sequence). This CDR3 is built from 12 residues.